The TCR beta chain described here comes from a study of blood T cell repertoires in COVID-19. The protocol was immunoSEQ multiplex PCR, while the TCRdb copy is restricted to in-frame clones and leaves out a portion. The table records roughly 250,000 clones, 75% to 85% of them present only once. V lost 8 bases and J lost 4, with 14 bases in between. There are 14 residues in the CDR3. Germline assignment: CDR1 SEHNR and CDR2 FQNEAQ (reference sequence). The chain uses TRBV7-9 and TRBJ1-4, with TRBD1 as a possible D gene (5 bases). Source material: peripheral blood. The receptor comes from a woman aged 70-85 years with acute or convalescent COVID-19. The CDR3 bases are TGTGCCAGCCAAATGGGAAGGGGTAATGAAAAACTGTTTTTT. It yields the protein CASQMGRGNEKLFF.